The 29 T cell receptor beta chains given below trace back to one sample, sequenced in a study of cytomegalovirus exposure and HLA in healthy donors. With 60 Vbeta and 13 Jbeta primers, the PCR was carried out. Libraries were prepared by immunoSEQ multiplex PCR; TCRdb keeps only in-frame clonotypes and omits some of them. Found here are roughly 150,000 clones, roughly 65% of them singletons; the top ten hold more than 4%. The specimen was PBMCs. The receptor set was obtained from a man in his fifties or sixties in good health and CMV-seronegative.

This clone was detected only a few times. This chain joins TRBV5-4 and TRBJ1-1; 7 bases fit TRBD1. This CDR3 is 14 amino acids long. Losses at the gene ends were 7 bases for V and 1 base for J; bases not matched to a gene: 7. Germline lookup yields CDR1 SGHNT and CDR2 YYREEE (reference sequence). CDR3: CASFPTGRNTEAFF. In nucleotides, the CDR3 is TGTGCCAGCTTCCCGACAGGGAGGAACACTGAAGCTTTCTTT.

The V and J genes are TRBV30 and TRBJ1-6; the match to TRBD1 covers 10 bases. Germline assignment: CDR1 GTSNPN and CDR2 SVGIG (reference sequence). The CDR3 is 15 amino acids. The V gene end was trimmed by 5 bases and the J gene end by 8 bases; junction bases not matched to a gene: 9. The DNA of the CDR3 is TGTGCCTGGGACGGACGAGGACAGGGGGATTCACCCCTCCACTTT. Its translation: CAWDGRGQGDSPLHF.

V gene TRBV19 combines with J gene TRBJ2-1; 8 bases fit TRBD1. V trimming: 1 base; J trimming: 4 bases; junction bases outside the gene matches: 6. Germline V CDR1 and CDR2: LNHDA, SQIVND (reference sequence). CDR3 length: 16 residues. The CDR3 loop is CASSIAGRGPYNEQFF. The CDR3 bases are TGTGCCAGTAGTATAGCCGGCAGGGGGCCATACAATGAGCAGTTCTTC.

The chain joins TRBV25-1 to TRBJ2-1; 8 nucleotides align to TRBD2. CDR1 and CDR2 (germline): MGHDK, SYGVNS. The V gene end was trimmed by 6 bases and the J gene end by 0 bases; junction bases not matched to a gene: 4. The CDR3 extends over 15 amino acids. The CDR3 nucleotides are TGTGCCAGCAGCTTGGGACTAGACTCCTACAATGAGCAGTTCTTC. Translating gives CASSLGLDSYNEQFF.

The CDR3: CAWSVERGYQPQHF. CDR3 sequence (DNA): TGTGCCTGGAGTGTAGAACGGGGGTATCAGCCCCAGCATTTT. This chain joins TRBV30 and TRBJ1-5; TRBD1 is a possible D gene (5 bases). V was pared by 0 bases and J by 5 bases, with 11 bases between. Germline V gene lookup returns CDR1 GTSNPN and CDR2 SVGIG (reference sequence). The CDR3 spans 14 residues.

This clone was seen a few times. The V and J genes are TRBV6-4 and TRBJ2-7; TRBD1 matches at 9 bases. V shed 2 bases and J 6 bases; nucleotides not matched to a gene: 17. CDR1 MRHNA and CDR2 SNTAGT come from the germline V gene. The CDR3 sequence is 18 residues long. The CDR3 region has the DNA TGTGCCAGCAGTGACCCCCCCATTCACAGGGGGCGCAAGGGCGAGCAGTACTTC. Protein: CASSDPPIHRGRKGEQYF.

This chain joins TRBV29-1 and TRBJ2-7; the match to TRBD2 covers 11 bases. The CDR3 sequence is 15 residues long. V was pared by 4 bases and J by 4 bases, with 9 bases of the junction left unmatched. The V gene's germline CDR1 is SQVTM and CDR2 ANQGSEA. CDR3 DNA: TGCAGCGTTGTACTAGCGGGAGTGTCGTTTTACGAGCAGTACTTC. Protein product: CSVVLAGVSFYEQYF.

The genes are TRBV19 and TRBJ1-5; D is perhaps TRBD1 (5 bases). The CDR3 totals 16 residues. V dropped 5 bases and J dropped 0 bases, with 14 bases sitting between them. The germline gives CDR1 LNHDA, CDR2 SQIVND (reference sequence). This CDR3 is CASSPRSGISNQPQHF. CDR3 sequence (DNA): TGTGCCAGTAGTCCCCGATCAGGGATTAGCAATCAGCCCCAGCATTTT.

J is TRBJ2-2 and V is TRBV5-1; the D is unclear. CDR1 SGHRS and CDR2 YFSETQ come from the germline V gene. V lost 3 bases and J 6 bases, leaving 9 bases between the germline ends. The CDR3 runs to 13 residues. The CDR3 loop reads CASSWRDPGELFF. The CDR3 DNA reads TGCGCCAGCAGCTGGAGAGACCCCGGGGAGCTGTTTTTT.

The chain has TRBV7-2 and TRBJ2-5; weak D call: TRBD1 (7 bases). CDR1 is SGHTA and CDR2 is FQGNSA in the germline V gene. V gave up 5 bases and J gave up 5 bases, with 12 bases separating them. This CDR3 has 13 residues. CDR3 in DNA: TGTGCCAGCAGCGCACAGGGGAGGGAGACCCAGTACTTC. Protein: CASSAQGRETQYF.

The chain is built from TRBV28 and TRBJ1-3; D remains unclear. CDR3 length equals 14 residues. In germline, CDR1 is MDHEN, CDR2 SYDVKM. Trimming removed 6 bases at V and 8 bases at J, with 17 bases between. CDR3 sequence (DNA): TGTGCCAGCAGCCCATTCGACCGACGGGACACCATATATTTT. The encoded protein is CASSPFDRRDTIYF.

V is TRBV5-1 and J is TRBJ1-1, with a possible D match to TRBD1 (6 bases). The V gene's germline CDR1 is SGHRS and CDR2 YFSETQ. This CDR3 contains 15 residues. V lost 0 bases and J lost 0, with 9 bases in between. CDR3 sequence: CASSLEGVLNTEAFF. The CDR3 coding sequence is TGCGCCAGCAGCTTGGAGGGGGTCTTGAACACTGAAGCTTTCTTT.

The CDR3: CAWARWATEAFF. The CDR3 DNA reads TGTGCCTGGGCCCGATGGGCCACTGAAGCTTTCTTT. The genes are TRBV30 and TRBJ1-1; D unresolved. V was trimmed by 5 bases and J by 4 bases, leaving 11 bases between them. Looked up from germline, CDR1 is GTSNPN and CDR2 is SVGIG (reference sequence). The CDR3 is 12 amino acids.

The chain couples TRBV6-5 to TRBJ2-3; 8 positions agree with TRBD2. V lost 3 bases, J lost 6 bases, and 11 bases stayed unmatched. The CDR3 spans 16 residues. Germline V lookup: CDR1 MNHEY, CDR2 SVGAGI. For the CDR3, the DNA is TGTGCCAGCAGTTATCTCTTATCGAGCGGGAGTGATACGCAGTATTTT. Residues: CASSYLLSSGSDTQYF.

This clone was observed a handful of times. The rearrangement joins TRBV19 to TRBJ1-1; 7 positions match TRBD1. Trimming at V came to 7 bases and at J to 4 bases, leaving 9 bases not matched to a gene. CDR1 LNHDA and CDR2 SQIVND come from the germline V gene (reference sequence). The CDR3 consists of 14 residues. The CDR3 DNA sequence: TGTGCCAGTACCTTGACAGGGTTTAGCACTGAAGCTTTCTTT. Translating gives CASTLTGFSTEAFF.

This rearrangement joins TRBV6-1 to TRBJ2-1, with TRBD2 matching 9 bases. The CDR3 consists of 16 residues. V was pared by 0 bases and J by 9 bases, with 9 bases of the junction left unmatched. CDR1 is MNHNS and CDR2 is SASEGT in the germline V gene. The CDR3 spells CASSEAAAGGPREQFF. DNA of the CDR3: TGTGCCAGCAGTGAAGCGGCGGCGGGAGGGCCCCGTGAGCAGTTCTTC.

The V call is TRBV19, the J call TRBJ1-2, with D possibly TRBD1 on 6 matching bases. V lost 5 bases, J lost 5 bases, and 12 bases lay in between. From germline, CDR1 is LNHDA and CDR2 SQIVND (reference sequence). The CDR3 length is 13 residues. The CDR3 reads CASSADGTYGYTF. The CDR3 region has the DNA TGTGCCAGTAGTGCCGACGGGACATATGGCTACACCTTC.

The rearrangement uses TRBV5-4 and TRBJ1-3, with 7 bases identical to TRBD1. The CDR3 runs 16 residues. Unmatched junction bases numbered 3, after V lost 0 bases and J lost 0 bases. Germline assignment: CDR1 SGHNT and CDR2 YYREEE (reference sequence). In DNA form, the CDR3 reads TGTGCCAGCAGCTTGGACAGGGGTCGCTCTGGAAACACCATATATTTT. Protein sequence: CASSLDRGRSGNTIYF.

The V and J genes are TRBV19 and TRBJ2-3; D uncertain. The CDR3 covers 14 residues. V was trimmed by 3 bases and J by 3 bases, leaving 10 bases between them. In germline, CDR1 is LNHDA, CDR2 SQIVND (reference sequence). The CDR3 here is CASSMNSGTDTQYF. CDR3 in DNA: TGTGCCAGTAGTATGAACAGTGGGACAGATACGCAGTATTTT.

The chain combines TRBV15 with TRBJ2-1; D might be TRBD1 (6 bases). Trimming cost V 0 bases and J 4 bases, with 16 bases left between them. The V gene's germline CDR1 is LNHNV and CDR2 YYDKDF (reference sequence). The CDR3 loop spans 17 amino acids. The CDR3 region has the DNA TGTGCCACCAGCAGAGATCAGGGGCCCGGTAGGTACAATGAGCAGTTCTTC. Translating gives CATSRDQGPGRYNEQFF.

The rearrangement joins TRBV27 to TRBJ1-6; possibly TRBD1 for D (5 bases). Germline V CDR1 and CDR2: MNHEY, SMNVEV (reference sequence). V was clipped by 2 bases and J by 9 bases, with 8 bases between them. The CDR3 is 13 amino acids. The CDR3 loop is CASSLQGTSPLHF. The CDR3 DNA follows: TGTGCCAGCAGTTTACAGGGTACTTCACCCCTCCACTTT.

The CDR3 DNA reads as TGTGCCAGCAGTGAATACAGATTCAATCAGCCCCAGCATTTT. This translates into CASSEYRFNQPQHF. The chain is built from TRBV6-5 and TRBJ1-5, with D unclear. This CDR3 contains 14 residues. Germline CDR1 and CDR2: MNHEY and SVGAGI. V dropped 5 bases and J dropped 3 bases, with 11 bases sitting between them.

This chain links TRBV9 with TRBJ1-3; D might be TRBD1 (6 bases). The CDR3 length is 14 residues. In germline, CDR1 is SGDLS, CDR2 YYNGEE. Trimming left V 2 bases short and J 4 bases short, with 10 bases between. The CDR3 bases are TGTGCCAGCAGCGTTAACGGACAGGGAAACACCATATATTTT. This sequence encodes CASSVNGQGNTIYF.

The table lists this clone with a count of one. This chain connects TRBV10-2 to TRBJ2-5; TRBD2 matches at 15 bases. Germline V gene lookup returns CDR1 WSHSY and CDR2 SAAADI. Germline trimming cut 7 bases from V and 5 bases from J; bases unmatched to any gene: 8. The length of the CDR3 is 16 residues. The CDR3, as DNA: TGCGCCAGCATCGGACTAGCGGGAGGGCCAGGGGAGACCCAGTACTTC. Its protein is CASIGLAGGPGETQYF.

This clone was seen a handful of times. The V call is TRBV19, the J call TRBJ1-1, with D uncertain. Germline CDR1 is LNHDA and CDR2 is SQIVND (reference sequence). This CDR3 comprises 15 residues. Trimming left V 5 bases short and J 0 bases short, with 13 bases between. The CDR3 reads CASSFQTDMNTEAFF. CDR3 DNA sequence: TGTGCCAGTAGTTTCCAGACTGATATGAACACTGAAGCTTTCTTT.

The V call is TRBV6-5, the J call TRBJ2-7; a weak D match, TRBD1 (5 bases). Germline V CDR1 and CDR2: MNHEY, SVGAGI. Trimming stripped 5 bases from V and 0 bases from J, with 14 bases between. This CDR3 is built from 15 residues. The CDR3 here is CASSGYVGVSYEQYF. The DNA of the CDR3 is TGTGCCAGCAGTGGTTACGTAGGGGTCTCCTACGAGCAGTACTTC.

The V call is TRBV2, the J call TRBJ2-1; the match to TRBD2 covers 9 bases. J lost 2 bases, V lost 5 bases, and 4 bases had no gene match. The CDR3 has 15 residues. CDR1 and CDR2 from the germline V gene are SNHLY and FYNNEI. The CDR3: CASSLSGSAYNEQFF. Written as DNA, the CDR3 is TGTGCCAGCAGTCTTAGCGGGAGCGCCTACAATGAGCAGTTCTTC.

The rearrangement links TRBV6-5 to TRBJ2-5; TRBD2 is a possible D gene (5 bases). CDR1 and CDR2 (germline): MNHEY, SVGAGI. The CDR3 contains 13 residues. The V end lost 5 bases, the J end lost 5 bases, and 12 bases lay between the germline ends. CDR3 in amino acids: CASSPEDWETQYF. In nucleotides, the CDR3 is TGTGCCAGCAGTCCGGAGGACTGGGAGACCCAGTACTTC.

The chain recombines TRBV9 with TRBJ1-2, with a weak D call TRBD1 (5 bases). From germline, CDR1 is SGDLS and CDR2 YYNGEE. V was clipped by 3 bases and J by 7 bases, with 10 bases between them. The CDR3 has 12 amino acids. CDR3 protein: CASSARASGYTF. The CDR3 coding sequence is TGTGCCAGCAGCGCCAGGGCTAGTGGCTACACCTTC.